Listed below are T cell receptor beta chains from one sample, sequenced in a study of CD8 T cells in Susac syndrome. From the immunoSEQ multiplex PCR reads, TCRdb called clonotypes with MiXCR, one entry per CDR3 protein. The sample contains about 120,000 distinct CDR3 sequences, around 94% of which appear only once. Sequencing was carried out using CD8+ T cells from PBMCs. These receptor sequences come from a human donor with Susac syndrome. Each CDR3 is given without its conserved first and last residue. Each record gives: V gene, J gene, CDR3 protein.

TRBV7-9	TRBJ2-1	ASSRTSGGTSYNEQF
TRBV12-3/TRBV12-4	TRBJ2-5	ASSPDRGVYQETQY
TRBV12-3/TRBV12-4	TRBJ2-2	ASSPQGGELF
TRBV6-2/TRBV6-3	TRBJ2-7	ASGAPYEQY
TRBV4-1	TRBJ2-4	ASSQVHSQATKNIQY
TRBV24-1	TRBJ2-1	ATSDRDRSNEQF
TRBV4-1	TRBJ1-3	ASSQVFGNTIY
TRBV6-5	TRBJ1-2	ASSTTGSLDYGYT
TRBV25-1	TRBJ2-1	ASSEPGEGNNEQF
TRBV7-9	TRBJ2-3	ASSPLDRGTTDTQY
TRBV5-1	TRBJ1-1	ASSQSPGQNTEAF
TRBV27	TRBJ2-7	ASSQTGDPYYEQY
TRBV7-8	TRBJ1-1	ASSQPGATPRAF
TRBV7-3	TRBJ2-1	ASSSTSNNEQF
TRBV7-2	TRBJ2-7	ASSHTIAGGYEQY
TRBV2	TRBJ2-5	ASSPPGLETQY
TRBV7-9	TRBJ1-1	ASSPSVGNTEAF
TRBV3-1	TRBJ1-6	ASSQDGRGPSSPLH
TRBV7-9	TRBJ2-5	ASSPPTSGRALWTQY
TRBV20-1	TRBJ2-1	SPMAPGSGLDEQF
TRBV4-1	TRBJ1-5	ASSQLQGSRDQPQH
TRBV7-6	TRBJ1-5	ASSLMGNQPQH
TRBV7-2	TRBJ1-4	ASSPGADRLIATNEKLF
TRBV20-1	TRBJ2-2	SARDWAGSDGYTGELF
TRBV30	TRBJ2-1	AWSDLAGYNEQF
TRBV12-5	TRBJ1-5	ASGLPGGQPQH
TRBV4-1	TRBJ1-4	ASSPVGGPTGEKLF
TRBV6-1	TRBJ1-5	ASTQWGGSNQPQH
TRBV6-1	TRBJ2-7	ASSPDPGLAGDEQY
TRBV2	TRBJ2-5	ASKGPPGTQY
TRBV9	TRBJ2-3	ASSTTSAADTQY
TRBV4-1	TRBJ2-1	ASSHAGLVGYNEQF
TRBV7-3	TRBJ2-3	ASSQISGRDTDTQY
TRBV4-2	TRBJ2-7	ASSQGVQGLYEQY
TRBV30	TRBJ2-1	AWGPAAGGEQF
TRBV3-1	TRBJ2-7	ASSRGNTYSYEQY
TRBV27	TRBJ2-2	ASSSNYAGELF
TRBV24-1	TRBJ2-2	ATSDDAGVGTGELF
TRBV6-5	TRBJ2-1	ASSSGTSSSYNEQF
TRBV9	TRBJ2-5	ASSVGMIVETGDQETQY
TRBV29-1	TRBJ2-7	SAADRVNYEQY
TRBV20-1	TRBJ2-1	SATYTDSGRVSSYNEQF
TRBV20-1	TRBJ2-7	SAPALAGALYEQY
TRBV7-3	TRBJ2-6	ASSLGSSGSGANVLT
TRBV6-5	TRBJ2-3	ASSYSWRGLEDTQY
TRBV15	TRBJ2-1	ATSIQRESYNEQF
TRBV30	TRBJ1-1	AWSVAGDGWAEAF
TRBV7-9	TRBJ2-7	ASRIAHEQY
TRBV14	TRBJ2-7	ASSLAGTYTYEQY
TRBV27	TRBJ1-2	ASRWGSGYGYT
TRBV12-3/TRBV12-4	TRBJ1-1	ASSHQGAEAF
TRBV11-2	TRBJ1-1	ASSSTTGVLEAF
TRBV7-8	TRBJ1-1	ASRPDNLNTEAF